These 7 T cell receptor beta chains originate from one sample sequenced in a study of blood T cell repertoires in COVID-19. Sequencing used immunoSEQ multiplex PCR; TCRdb keeps in-frame clones, though not all of them. This table holds 20,000 to 25,000 clones, more than 90% found once. Sequenced sample: peripheral blood. The receptors were sampled from a man in his 70s with active COVID-19.

This clone rates as medium-sized. The chain carries TRBV7-8 and TRBJ2-1, with TRBD2 identical over 8 bases. After removal of 3 bases from V and 4 bases from J, the junction contained 11 bases not matched to a gene. This CDR3 region has 17 residues. CDR1 and CDR2 (germline): SGHVS, FQNEAQ. The CDR3 DNA sequence: TGTGCCAGCAGCTTGGATCGACTAGCGTCCAAATACAATGAGCAGTTCTTC. Protein product: CASSLDRLASKYNEQFF.

The chain carries TRBV9 and TRBJ2-3, with 7 bases identical to TRBD1. The CDR3 has 14 residues. Germline assignment: CDR1 SGDLS and CDR2 YYNGEE. The V and J ends lost 4 bases and 1 base, in that order; junction bases with no gene match: 3. The CDR3: CASSSGQRTDTQYF. Here the CDR3 DNA reads TGTGCCAGCAGCTCGGGACAGCGCACAGATACGCAGTATTTT.

The chain couples TRBV28 to TRBJ2-2; TRBD1 aligns across 8 bases. The V gene's germline CDR1 is MDHEN and CDR2 SYDVKM. V shed 5 bases and J 0 bases; nucleotides not matched to a gene: 11. CDR3 length: 18 amino acids. The CDR3 is CASSASPGQGSNTGELFF. The CDR3, as DNA: TGTGCCAGCAGTGCGAGCCCAGGACAGGGATCGAACACCGGGGAGCTGTTTTTT. Together with reference TRBV28 and TRBJ2-2, the CDR3 gives the full variable domain: DVKVTQSSRYLVKRTGEKVFLECVQDMDHENMFWYRQDPGLGLRLIYFSYDVKMKEKGDIPEGYSVSREKKERFSLILESASTNQTSMYLCASSASPGQGSNTGELFFGEGSRLTVL.

The V gene is TRBV13, the J gene TRBJ2-3, with D possibly being TRBD2 (6 bases). The CDR3 covers 15 residues. Trimming removed 2 bases at V and 4 bases at J, with 13 bases between. CDR1 and CDR2 from the germline V gene are PRHDT and FYEKMQ (reference sequence). DNA of the CDR3: TGTGCCAGCAGCTTACGCGGAGGGGAGGCAGATACGCAGTATTTT. Amino acids: CASSLRGGEADTQYF.

The rearrangement links TRBV20-1 to TRBJ2-7; no firm D call. Trimming took off 3 bases at V and 0 bases at J, with 12 bases between the two ends. CDR3 size: 14 residues. Germline V CDR1 and CDR2: DFQATT, SNEGSKA (reference sequence). CDR3 sequence reads: CSASSQVGSYEQYF. CDR3 bases: TGCAGTGCTAGTAGTCAGGTAGGCTCCTACGAGCAGTACTTC.

The chain links TRBV5-1 to TRBJ2-7, with TRBD2 matching 8 bases. Germline V gives CDR1 SGHRS, CDR2 YFSETQ. CDR3 length: 12 residues. With 4 bases clipped from V and 4 bases from J, the junction kept 1 base outside the gene matches. CDR3 in amino acids: CASSGGRYEQYF. CDR3 DNA: TGCGCCAGCAGCGGCGGGAGGTACGAGCAGTACTTC.

The chain combines TRBV19 with TRBJ2-1, with 8 bases fitting TRBD1. The length of the CDR3 is 14 residues. The ends lost 6 bases at V and 12 bases at J; junction bases unmatched: 13. Germline V gene data show CDR1 as LNHDA and CDR2 as SQIVND (reference sequence). CDR3 DNA sequence: TGTGCCAGTAGCACCGGGACAGGTGAGGCCCCGCAGTTCTTC. Its translation is CASSTGTGEAPQFF.